The clone carrying this T cell receptor (beta chain) was seen just once. These data belong to a study of blood T cell repertoires in COVID-19. Libraries were prepared by immunoSEQ multiplex PCR; TCRdb keeps only in-frame clonotypes and omits some of them. The table shows around 15,000 clones, with roughly 87% occurring only once. J was trimmed by 0 bases and V by 0 bases; bases with no gene match: 4. Germline CDR1 and CDR2: SGHRS and YFSETQ. The length of the CDR3 is 17 residues. The TCR comes from a man older than 75 with acute or convalescent COVID-19. The sequencing sample was made of peripheral blood. The V gene is TRBV5-1, the J gene TRBJ2-2, with 8 bases lining up with TRBD1. The CDR3 loop reads CASSLGDRTANTGELFF. In DNA form, the CDR3 reads TGCGCCAGCAGCTTGGGGGACAGGACCGCGAACACCGGGGAGCTGTTTTTT.